Below, one T cell receptor (beta chain) is given with its context. Its matching antigen is unknown. Treatment in this sample: roughly 11-day PBMC culture with coronavirus spike peptide pools or control peptides (ViraFEST assay). Under the ViraFEST approach, antigen-specific T cells were expanded with peptide pools and TCRs subsequently sequenced. This sample is part of a study of vaccination and CD4 T cells after COVID-19. On the study more broadly: Stimulation of the cells used overlapping spike peptide pools from SARS-CoV-2 and from the common cold coronaviruses HCoV-NL63, HCoV-OC43 and HCoV-229E.

The V end was cut by 2 bases, the J end by 0 bases, with 8 bases between. The germline V gene encodes CDR1 GTSNPN and CDR2 SVGIG (reference sequence). This CDR3 contains 14 residues. Oncomine TCR Beta short-read sequencing was applied to DNA from cultured CD4+ T cells. Genomic DNA from cultured CD4+ T cells was extracted. TCRdb called the PCR reads again in MiXCR, with one record for every CDR3 protein. The data contain some 10,000 distinct CDR3 sequences, 30% to 35% of them seen just once; the ten biggest clones take up 15% to 18%. The source is a human donor who had recovered from COVID-19. This sequence joins TRBV30 and TRBJ1-5; TRBD1 is a possible D gene (6 bases). The sample consisted of CD4+ T cells from blood, cultured in vitro, taken after SARS-CoV-2 vaccination. CDR3 DNA: TGTGCCTGGAGTCGGGACAATAGCAATCAGCCCCAGCATTTT. This translates into CAWSRDNSNQPQHF.